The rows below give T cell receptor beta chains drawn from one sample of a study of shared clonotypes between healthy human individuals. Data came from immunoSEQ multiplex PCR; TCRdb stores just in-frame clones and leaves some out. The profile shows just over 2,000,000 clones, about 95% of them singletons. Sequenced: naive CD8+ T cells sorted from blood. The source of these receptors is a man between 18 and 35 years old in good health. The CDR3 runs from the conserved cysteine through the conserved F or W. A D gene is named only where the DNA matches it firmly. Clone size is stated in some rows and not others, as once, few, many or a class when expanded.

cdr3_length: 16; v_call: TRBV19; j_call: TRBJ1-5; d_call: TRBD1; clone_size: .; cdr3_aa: CASSPDLDRDDQPQHF; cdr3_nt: TGTGCCAGTAGTCCAGACTTGGACAGGGACGATCAGCCCCAGCATTTT
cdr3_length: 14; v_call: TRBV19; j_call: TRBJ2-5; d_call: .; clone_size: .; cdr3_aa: CASSKDREGVTQYF; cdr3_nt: TGTGCCAGTAGTAAGGACAGGGAGGGAGTGACCCAGTACTTC
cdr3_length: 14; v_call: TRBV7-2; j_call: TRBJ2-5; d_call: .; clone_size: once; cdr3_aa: CASSLLPGQETQYF; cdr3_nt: TGTGCCAGCAGCCTGCTCCCGGGACAAGAGACCCAGTACTTC
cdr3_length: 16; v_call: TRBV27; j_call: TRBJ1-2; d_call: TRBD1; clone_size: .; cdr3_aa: CASSLMRTGALDGYTF; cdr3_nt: TGTGCCAGCAGTTTAATGCGGACAGGGGCCTTAGATGGCTACACCTTC
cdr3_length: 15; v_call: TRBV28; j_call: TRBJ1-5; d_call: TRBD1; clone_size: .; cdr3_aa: CASSNLQGMNQPQHF; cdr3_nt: TGTGCCAGCAGTAACCTACAGGGGATGAATCAGCCCCAGCATTTT
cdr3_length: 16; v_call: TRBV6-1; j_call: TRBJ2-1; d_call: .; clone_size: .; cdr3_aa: CASSEVGAGDYNEQFF; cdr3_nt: TGTGCCAGCAGTGAAGTAGGGGCAGGGGATTACAATGAGCAGTTCTTC
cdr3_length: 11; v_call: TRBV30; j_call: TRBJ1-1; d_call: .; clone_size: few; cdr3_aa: CAWTTQSEAFF; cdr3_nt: TGTGCCTGGACGACACAGTCTGAAGCTTTCTTT
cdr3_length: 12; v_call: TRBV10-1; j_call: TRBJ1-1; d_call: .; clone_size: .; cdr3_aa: CASSSGETEAFF; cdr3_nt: TGCGCCAGCAGTTCAGGGGAAACTGAAGCTTTCTTT
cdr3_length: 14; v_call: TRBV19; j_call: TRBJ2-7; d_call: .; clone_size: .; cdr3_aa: CASSPSYSSYEQYF; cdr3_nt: TGTGCCAGTAGTCCCAGCTATAGCTCCTACGAGCAGTACTTC
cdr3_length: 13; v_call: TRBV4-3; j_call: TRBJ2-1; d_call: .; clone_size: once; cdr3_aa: CASSQDKRDEQFF; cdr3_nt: TGCGCCAGCAGCCAAGATAAGCGCGATGAGCAGTTCTTC
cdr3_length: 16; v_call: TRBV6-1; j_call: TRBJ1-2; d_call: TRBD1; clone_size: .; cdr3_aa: CASSESGQGAGYGYTF; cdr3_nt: TGTGCCAGCAGTGAGTCAGGACAGGGGGCCGGCTATGGCTACACCTTC
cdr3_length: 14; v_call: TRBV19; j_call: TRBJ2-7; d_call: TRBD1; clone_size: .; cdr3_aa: CASSTRTGLYEQYF; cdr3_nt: TGTGCCAGTAGTACCCGGACAGGACTCTACGAGCAGTACTTC
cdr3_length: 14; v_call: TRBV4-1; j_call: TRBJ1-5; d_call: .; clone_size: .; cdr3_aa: CASSLDVLNQPQHF; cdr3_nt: TGCGCCAGCAGCTTGGACGTACTCAATCAGCCCCAGCATTTT
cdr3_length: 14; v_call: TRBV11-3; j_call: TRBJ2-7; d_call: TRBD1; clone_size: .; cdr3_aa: CASSPRQGPGEQYF; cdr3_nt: TGTGCCAGCAGCCCCCGACAGGGACCGGGCGAGCAGTACTTC
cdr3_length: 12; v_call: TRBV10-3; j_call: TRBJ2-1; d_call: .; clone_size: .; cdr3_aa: CASGEDHNEQFF; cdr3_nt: TGTGCCAGCGGAGAGGACCACAATGAGCAGTTCTTC
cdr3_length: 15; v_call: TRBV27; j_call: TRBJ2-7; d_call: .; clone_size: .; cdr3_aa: CASSLSYQGSYEQYF; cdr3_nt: TGTGCCAGCAGTTTATCTTACCAGGGGTCCTACGAGCAGTACTTC
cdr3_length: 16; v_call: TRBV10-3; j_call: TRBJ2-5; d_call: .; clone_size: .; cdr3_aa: CASSYYGRGGLETQYF; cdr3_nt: TGTGCCAGCAGTTACTATGGCAGGGGTGGACTCGAGACCCAGTACTTC
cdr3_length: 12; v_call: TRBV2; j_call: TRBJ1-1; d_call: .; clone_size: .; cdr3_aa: CASKGWNTEAFF; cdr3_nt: TGTGCCAGCAAAGGGTGGAACACTGAAGCTTTCTTT
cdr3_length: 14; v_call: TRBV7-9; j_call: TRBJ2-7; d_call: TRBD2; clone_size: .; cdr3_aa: CASSFQREGYEQYF; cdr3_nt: TGTGCCAGCAGTTTCCAACGGGAGGGCTACGAGCAGTACTTC
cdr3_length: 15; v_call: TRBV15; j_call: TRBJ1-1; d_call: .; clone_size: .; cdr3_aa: CATSREILGNTEAFF; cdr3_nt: TGTGCCACCAGCAGAGAAATTTTGGGGAACACTGAAGCTTTCTTT
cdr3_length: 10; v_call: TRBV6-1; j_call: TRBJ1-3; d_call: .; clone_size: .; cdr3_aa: CASSSKTPHF; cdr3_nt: TGTGCCAGCAGTTCGAAGACCCCCCATTTT
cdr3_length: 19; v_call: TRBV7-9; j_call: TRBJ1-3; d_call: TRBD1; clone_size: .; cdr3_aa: CASSSSRDRATSSGNTIYF; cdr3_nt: TGTGCCAGCAGCTCGAGCCGGGACAGGGCGACCTCCTCTGGAAACACCATATATTTT
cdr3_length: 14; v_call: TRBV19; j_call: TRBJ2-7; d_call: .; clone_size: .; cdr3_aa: CASSPRTDSYEQYF; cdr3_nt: TGTGCCAGTAGTCCTCGGACAGACTCCTACGAGCAGTACTTC
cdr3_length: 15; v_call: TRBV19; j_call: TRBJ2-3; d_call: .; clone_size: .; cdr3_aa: CASSEIAGYTDTQYF; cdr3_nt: TGTGCCAGTAGCGAGATTGCCGGATACACAGATACGCAGTATTTT
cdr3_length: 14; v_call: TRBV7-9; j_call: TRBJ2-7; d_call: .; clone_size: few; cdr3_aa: CASSPGIAYGEQYF; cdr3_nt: TGTGCCAGCAGCCCGGGCATAGCGTATGGTGAGCAGTACTTC
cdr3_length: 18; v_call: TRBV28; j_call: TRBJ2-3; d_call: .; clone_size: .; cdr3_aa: CASSQLRGVGVRTDTQYF; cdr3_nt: TGTGCCAGCAGTCAACTTAGGGGGGTTGGGGTCCGCACAGATACGCAGTATTTT
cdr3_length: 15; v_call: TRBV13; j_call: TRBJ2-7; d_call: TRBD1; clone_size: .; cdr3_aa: CASSPRTGLDNEQYF; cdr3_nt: TGTGCCAGCAGCCCGCGGACAGGGCTTGACAACGAGCAGTACTTC
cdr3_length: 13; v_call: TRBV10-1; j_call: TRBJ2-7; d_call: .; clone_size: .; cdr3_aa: CASSDDLGYEQYF; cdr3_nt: TGCGCCAGCAGTGACGACCTAGGCTACGAGCAGTACTTC
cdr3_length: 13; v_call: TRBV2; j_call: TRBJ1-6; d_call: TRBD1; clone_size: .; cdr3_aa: CARRGDRDSPLHF; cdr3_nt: TGTGCAAGGCGCGGGGACAGGGATTCACCCCTCCACTTT
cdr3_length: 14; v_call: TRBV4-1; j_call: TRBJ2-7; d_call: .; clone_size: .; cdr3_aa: CASSQDRGSHEQYF; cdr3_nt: TGCGCCAGCAGCCAAGATCGGGGCAGCCACGAGCAGTACTTC
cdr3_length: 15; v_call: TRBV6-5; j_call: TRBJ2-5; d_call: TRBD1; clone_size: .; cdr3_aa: CASSYTTGSGGTQYF; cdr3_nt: TGTGCCAGCAGTTACACGACAGGGTCAGGTGGGACCCAGTACTTC
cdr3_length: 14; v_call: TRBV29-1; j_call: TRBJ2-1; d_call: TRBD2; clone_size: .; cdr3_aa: CSVDGVAGGNEQFF; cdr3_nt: TGCAGCGTTGACGGTGTAGCGGGGGGAAATGAGCAGTTCTTC
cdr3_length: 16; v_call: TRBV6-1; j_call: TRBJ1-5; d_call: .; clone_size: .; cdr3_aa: CASSEDLAFVNQPQHF; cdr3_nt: TGTGCCAGCAGTGAAGATCTGGCGTTCGTCAATCAGCCCCAGCATTTT
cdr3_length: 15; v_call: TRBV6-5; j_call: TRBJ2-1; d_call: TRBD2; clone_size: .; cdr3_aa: CASSYSRSGGDEQFF; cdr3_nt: TGTGCCAGCAGTTACTCGCGCAGCGGGGGTGATGAGCAGTTCTTC
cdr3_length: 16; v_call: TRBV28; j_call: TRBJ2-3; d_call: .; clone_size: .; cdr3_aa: CASSFTGVSSTDTQYF; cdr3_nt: TGTGCCAGCAGCTTCACAGGAGTATCTAGCACAGATACGCAGTATTTT
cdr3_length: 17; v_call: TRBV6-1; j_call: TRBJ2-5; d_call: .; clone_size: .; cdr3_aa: CASSEGGLRESQETQYF; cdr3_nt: TGTGCCAGCAGTGAAGGCGGGTTGAGGGAATCCCAAGAGACCCAGTACTTC
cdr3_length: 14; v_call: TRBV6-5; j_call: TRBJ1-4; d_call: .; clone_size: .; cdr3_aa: CASSYSNFGDALFF; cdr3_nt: TGTGCCAGCAGTTACTCGAATTTCGGCGATGCACTGTTTTTT
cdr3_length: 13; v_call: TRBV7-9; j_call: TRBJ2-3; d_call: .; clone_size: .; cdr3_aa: CASSLVLADTQYF; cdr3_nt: TGTGCCAGCAGCTTAGTCCTCGCTGATACGCAGTATTTT
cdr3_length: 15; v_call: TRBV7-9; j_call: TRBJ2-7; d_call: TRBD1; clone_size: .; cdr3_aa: CASSFPHRGTYEQYF; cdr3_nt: TGTGCCAGCAGCTTCCCACACAGGGGGACCTACGAGCAGTACTTC
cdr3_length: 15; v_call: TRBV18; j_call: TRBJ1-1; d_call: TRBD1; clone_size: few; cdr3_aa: CASSQSDRGRTEAFF; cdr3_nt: TGTGCCAGCTCACAGTCGGACAGGGGGCGAACTGAAGCTTTCTTT
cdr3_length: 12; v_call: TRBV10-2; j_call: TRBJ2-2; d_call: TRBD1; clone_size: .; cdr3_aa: CASKQGGGELFF; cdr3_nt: TGCGCCAGCAAACAGGGGGGAGGGGAGCTGTTTTTT
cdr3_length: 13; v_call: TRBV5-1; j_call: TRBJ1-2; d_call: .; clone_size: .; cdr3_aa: CASTTALNNGYTF; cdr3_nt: TGCGCCAGCACCACGGCCCTTAACAATGGCTACACCTTC
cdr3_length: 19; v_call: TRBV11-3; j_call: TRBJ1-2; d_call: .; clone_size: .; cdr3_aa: CASSLEDLGPGSTNYGYTF; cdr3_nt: TGTGCCAGCAGCTTAGAAGATTTGGGGCCAGGGTCTACTAACTATGGCTACACCTTC
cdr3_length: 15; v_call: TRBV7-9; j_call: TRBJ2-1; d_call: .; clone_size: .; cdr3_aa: CASSPVPAPNNEQFF; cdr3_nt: TGTGCCAGCAGCCCCGTGCCAGCGCCTAACAATGAGCAGTTCTTC
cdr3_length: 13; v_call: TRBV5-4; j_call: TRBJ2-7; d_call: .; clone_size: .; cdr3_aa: CASSFGGYYEQYF; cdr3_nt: TGTGCCAGCAGCTTCGGAGGATACTACGAGCAGTACTTC
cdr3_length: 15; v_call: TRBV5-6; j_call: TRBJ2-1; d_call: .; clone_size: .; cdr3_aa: CASSSIQRLDHEQFF; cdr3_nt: TGTGCCAGCAGCTCAATCCAGCGACTAGATCATGAGCAGTTCTTC
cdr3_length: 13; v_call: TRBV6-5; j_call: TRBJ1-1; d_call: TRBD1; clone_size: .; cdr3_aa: CASSYFGDSEAFF; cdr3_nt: TGTGCCAGCAGTTACTTTGGGGACAGTGAAGCTTTCTTT
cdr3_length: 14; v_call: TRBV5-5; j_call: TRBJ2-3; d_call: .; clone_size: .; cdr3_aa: CASSLGPSTDTQYF; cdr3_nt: TGTGCCAGCAGCTTGGGCCCTAGCACAGATACGCAGTATTTT
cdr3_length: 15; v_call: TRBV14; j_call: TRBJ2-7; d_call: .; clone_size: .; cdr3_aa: CASSHLPVDTDEQYF; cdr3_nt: TGTGCCAGCAGCCACCTCCCAGTTGATACAGACGAGCAGTACTTC
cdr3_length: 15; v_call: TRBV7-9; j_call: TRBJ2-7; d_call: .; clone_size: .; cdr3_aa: CASSLGPGDSYEQYF; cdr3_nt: TGTGCCAGCAGCTTAGGGCCAGGGGATTCCTACGAGCAGTACTTC
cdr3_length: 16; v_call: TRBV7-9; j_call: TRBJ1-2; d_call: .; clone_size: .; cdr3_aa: CASSLGVAGLYYGYTF; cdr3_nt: TGTGCCAGCAGCCTAGGGGTGGCGGGGCTCTACTATGGCTACACCTTC
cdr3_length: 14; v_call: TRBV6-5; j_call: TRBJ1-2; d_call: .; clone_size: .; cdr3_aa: CASSYVGGRDGYTF; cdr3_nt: TGTGCCAGCAGTTACGTGGGGGGTAGGGATGGCTACACCTTC
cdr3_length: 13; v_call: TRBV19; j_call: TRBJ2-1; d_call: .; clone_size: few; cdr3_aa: CASSRTINNEQFF; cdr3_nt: TGTGCCAGTAGTCGGACTATTAACAATGAGCAGTTCTTC
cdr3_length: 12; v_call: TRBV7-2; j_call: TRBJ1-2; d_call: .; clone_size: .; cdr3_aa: CASSLEAGGYTF; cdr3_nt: TGTGCCAGCAGCTTAGAAGCCGGGGGCTACACCTTC
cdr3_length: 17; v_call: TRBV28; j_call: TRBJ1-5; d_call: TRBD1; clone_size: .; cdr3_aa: CASSLRDRGLGNQPQHF; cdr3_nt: TGTGCCAGCAGTCTCCGGGACAGGGGGCTAGGCAATCAGCCCCAGCATTTT
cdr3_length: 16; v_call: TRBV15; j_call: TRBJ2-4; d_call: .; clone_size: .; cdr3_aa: CATSRDMWTDENIQYF; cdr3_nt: TGTGCCACCAGCAGAGATATGTGGACAGACGAAAACATTCAGTACTTC
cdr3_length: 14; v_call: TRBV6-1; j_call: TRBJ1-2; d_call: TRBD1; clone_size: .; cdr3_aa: CASPSDRESYGYTF; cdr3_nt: TGTGCCAGCCCTTCGGACAGGGAAAGCTATGGCTACACCTTC
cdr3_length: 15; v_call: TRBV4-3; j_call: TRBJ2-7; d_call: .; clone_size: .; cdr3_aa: CASSQDFGLSYEQYF; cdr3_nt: TGCGCCAGCAGCCAAGACTTTGGCCTTTCCTACGAGCAGTACTTC
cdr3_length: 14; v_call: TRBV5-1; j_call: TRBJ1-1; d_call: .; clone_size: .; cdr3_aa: CASSLEDRNTEAFF; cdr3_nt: TGCGCCAGCAGCTTGGAGGATAGGAACACTGAAGCTTTCTTT
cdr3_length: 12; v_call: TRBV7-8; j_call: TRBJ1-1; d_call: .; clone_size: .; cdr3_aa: CASSWQGAEAFF; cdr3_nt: TGTGCCAGCAGCTGGCAGGGTGCTGAAGCTTTCTTT